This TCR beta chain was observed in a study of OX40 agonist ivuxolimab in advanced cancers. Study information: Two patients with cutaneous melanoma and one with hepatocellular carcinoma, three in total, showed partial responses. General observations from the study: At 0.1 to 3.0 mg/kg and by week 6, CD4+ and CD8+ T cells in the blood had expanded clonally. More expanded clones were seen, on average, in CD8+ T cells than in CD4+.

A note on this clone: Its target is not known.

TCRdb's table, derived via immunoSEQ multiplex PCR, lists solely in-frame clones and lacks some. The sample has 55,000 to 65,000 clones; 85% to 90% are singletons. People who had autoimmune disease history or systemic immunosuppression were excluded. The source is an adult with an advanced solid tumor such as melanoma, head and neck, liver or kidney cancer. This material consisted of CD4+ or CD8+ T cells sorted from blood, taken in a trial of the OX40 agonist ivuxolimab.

The CDR3 reads CASSVRPQETQYF. The DNA for the CDR3 is TGTGCCAGCAGTGTGCGACCTCAAGAGACCCAGTACTTC. The rearrangement uses TRBV6-1 and TRBJ2-5; no firm D call. CDR3 length: 13 residues. V shed 4 bases and J shed 2 bases, with 8 bases lying between them. Germline loops: CDR1 MNHNS, CDR2 SASEGT.